This TCR beta chain was profiled in a study of cytomegalovirus exposure and HLA in healthy donors. The overall study: The roughly 670 first-cohort repertoires shared a platform with the 130 or so validation repertoires, as reported in a later analysis. General study points: Subsequent analysis found a tendency for first-cohort TCR clusters to co-occur within the 95 to 150 validation repertoires.

Among the roughly 120 subjects of the validation cohort, separate from the roughly 700-subject first cohort, were the donors. The V gene lost 6 bases and the J gene lost 7 bases, with 12 bases spanning the gap. CDR1 is SEHNR, CDR2 FQNEAQ, per germline (reference sequence). This CDR3 has 12 amino acids. A note on this clone: The antigen remains unidentified.

Clones were read by immunoSEQ multiplex PCR, and TCRdb kept only the in-frame ones, dropping some. The sample holds under 400,000 clones, 86% seen once. This TCR was sampled from a woman between 18 and 30 years old in good health and CMV-seronegative. Material: PBMCs. The chain recombines TRBV7-9 with TRBJ1-1; the D gene is possibly TRBD1 (6 bases). The CDR3 sequence is CASSSGTREAFF. The CDR3 nucleotides read TGTGCCAGCAGTTCCGGGACACGTGAAGCTTTCTTT.